This TCR beta chain comes out of a study of T cells in women clearing cervical HPV infection. Study observations and caveats: Each sample's T-cell count was unknown, possibly confounding richness. Repertoire richness, not evenness, was significantly elevated in CIN3+ cases versus controls.

To note about this clone: The antigen is undetermined. The read gets to within 3 residues of the CDR3 end, and the germline J gene fills in the rest.

From germline, CDR1 is MGHRA and CDR2 YSYEKL. V shed 3 bases and J shed 1 base, with 5 bases lying between them. The CDR3 is made up of 13 amino acids. Sequenced by immunoSEQ multiplex PCR; TCRdb stores in-frame clones only, minus some. In all, the sample yields roughly 40,000 clones. The V call is TRBV4-1, the J call TRBJ2-3; no clear D gene. The sequenced material came from blood buffy coat. This receptor was obtained from a woman between 18 and 70 years old with a cervical HPV16 infection that either progressed to CIN3+ or cleared (not recorded which). CDR3 sequence: CASSHPRTDTQYF. The CDR3 DNA, read in part, is TGCGCCAGCAGCCATCCTCGCACAGATACG.